The next 8 T cell receptor beta chains were all read from a single sample in a study of cytomegalovirus exposure and HLA in healthy donors. Vbeta (60) and Jbeta (13) primers were used in the PCR. Sequenced by immunoSEQ multiplex PCR; TCRdb stores in-frame clones only, minus some. The sample lists 80,000 to 100,000 clones, about 81% occurring once. Sample: PBMCs. The source of these receptors is a man in his forties or fifties in good health and CMV-seronegative.

CDR3: CASSSSGGDTGELFF. Written as DNA, the CDR3 is TGTGCCAGCAGCTCTAGCGGGGGGGACACCGGGGAGCTGTTTTTT. The chain uses TRBV6-1 and TRBJ2-2, with 12 positions matching TRBD2. Germline CDR1 is MNHNS and CDR2 is SASEGT. The CDR3 loop spans 15 amino acids. V shed 6 bases, J shed 3 bases, and the junction held 2 bases outside the gene matches.

A few counts support this clone. The chain uses TRBV7-9 and TRBJ1-2; 7 positions match TRBD1. The CDR3 is 15 residues long. Trimming at V came to 5 bases and at J to 0 bases, leaving 6 bases not matched to a gene. Germline assignment: CDR1 SEHNR and CDR2 FQNEAQ (reference sequence). The DNA for the CDR3 is TGTGCCAGCAGCCCACAGGGGCTTTCTAACTATGGCTACACCTTC. Encoded protein: CASSPQGLSNYGYTF.

The rearrangement links TRBV18 to TRBJ1-1; 7 bases are a match to TRBD1. The CDR3 is made up of 16 amino acids. The V gene's germline CDR1 is KGHSH and CDR2 LQKENI. Unmatched junction bases numbered 14, after V lost 3 bases and J lost 7 bases. CDR3 in DNA: TGTGCCAGCTCACCGTATCCCCCGGACAGGAGCCGTGAAGCTTTCTTT. Translation: CASSPYPPDRSREAFF.

The CDR3 loop is CAIRAGQDTGELFF. CDR3 bases: TGTGCCATCAGGGCGGGACAGGACACCGGGGAGCTGTTTTTT. This sequence joins TRBV10-3 and TRBJ2-2; 8 bases line up with TRBD1. CDR3 length: 14 residues. In germline, CDR1 is ENHRY, CDR2 SYGVKD. Unmatched junction bases numbered 3, after V lost 6 bases and J lost 3 bases.

The table lists this clone with a count of one. The V call is TRBV7-7, the J call TRBJ1-5; no reliable D call. Trimming left V 3 bases short and J 5 bases short, with 17 bases between. The CDR3 contains 16 residues. Germline values: CDR1 SSHAT, CDR2 FNYEAQ (reference sequence). The CDR3 protein is CASSLEASLGDQPQHF. The CDR3 bases are TGTGCCAGCAGCTTGGAGGCCTCCCTCGGGGATCAGCCCCAGCATTTT.

The chain links TRBV5-1 to TRBJ1-2; a weak D match, TRBD1 (6 bases). This CDR3 is built from 14 residues. CDR1 and CDR2 from the germline V gene are SGHRS and YFSETQ. Trimming stripped 0 bases from V and 4 bases from J, with 10 bases between. CDR3: CASSLDRDIYGYTF. The DNA for the CDR3 is TGCGCCAGCAGCTTGGACCGGGACATCTATGGCTACACCTTC.

The table lists this clone with a count of one. This sequence joins TRBV6-5 and TRBJ2-7; a possible D gene is TRBD1 (5 bases). In germline, CDR1 is MNHEY, CDR2 SVGAGI. V lost 2 bases and J 2 bases, leaving 13 bases between the germline ends. CDR3 length: 15 amino acids. CDR3 protein: CASSYTWTSTYEQYF. CDR3 coding DNA: TGTGCCAGCAGTTACACGTGGACAAGTACCTACGAGCAGTACTTC.

The V and J genes are TRBV2 and TRBJ1-5; TRBD1 agrees at 7 bases. This CDR3 spans 15 amino acids. CDR1 is SNHLY, CDR2 FYNNEI, per germline. V dropped 3 bases and J dropped 7; count of bases not matched to a gene: 9. In DNA, the CDR3 is TGTGCCAGCAGTGACCTCGACAGGGAATTGCAGCCCCAGCATTTT. Its translation: CASSDLDRELQPQHF.